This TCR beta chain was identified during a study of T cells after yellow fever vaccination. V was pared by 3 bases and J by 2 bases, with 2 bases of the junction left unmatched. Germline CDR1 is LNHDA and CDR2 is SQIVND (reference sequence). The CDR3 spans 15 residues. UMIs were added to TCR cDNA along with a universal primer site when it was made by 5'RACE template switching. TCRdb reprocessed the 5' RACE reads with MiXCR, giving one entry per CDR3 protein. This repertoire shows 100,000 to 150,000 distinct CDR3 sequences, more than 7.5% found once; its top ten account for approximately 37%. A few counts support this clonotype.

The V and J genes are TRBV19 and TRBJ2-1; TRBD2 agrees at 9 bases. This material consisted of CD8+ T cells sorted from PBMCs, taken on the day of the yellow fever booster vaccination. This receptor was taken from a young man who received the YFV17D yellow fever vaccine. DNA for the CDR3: TGTGCCAGTAGTATTCGCGGGGGGGCCTACAATGAGCAGTTCTTC. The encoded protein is CASSIRGGAYNEQFF. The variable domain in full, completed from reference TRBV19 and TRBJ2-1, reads DGGITQSPKYLFRKEGQNVTLSCEQNLNHDAMYWYRQDPGQGLRLIYYSQIVNDFQKGDIAEGYSVSREKKESFPLTVTSAQKNPTAFYLCASSIRGGAYNEQFFGPGTRLTVL.